This T cell receptor beta chain was captured in a study of T cell repertoires in cytomegalovirus infection. About the research overall: The authors relied on CMV epitopes, both recently identified HLA-C-restricted and well-studied HLA-B-restricted. Both CMV infection and a matching HLA type were indicated by public TCR beta signatures.

V was shortened by 0 bases and J by 10 bases, with 13 bases between the two germline ends. The CDR3 has 14 amino acids. The V gene's germline CDR1 is SGHDT and CDR2 YYEEEE. Via MiXCR, TCRdb re-called the reads, giving one row per CDR3 protein. The profile shows a few hundred thousand distinct CDR3 sequences, roughly 34% of them singletons. General study results and limits: The ex vivo response showed dominance by HLA-C-restricted CMV-specific TCR beta clonotypes. Totalled public TCR beta family frequency picked out people who carried CMV plus the relevant HLA.

About this clonotype itself: Its matching antigen is unknown.

The chain carries TRBV5-6 and TRBJ2-2; the D is unclear. This TCR derives from a human donor in good health (CMV status not recorded). Some clones in this sample may be carry-over from other donors' samples. The source was cultured PBMCs, collected from culture after CMV antigen stimulation. DNA of the CDR3: TGTGCCAGCAGCTTGGGCCTAGAGAGTTTGGAGCTGTTTTTT. Residues: CASSLGLESLELFF. Variable domain in full (rest from reference TRBV5-6 and TRBJ2-2): DAGVTQSPTHLIKTRGQQVTLRCSPKSGHDTVSWYQQALGQGPQFIFQYYEEEERQRGNFPDRFSGHQFPNYSSELNVNALLLGDSALYLCASSLGLESLELFFGEGSRLTVL.